This is a list of T cell receptor beta chains from one sample in a study of T-cell memory formation after mild COVID-19. MiXCR, run by TCRdb on the 5' RACE reads, gives a single entry per CDR3 protein. The data contain tens of thousands of distinct CDR3 sequences, more than 10% of them seen just once; the ten biggest clones take up around a quarter. The sequenced sample consisted of PBMCs or a T cell subset sorted from them (not recorded which). Every receptor here comes from a man younger than 35 who had mild COVID-19 (a few samples of this study predate the infection). Cell type and time point are not known. CDR3s include the opening cysteine and the closing phenylalanine or tryptophan. The order of the fields is clone size, D gene, J gene, V gene, CDR3 protein, CDR3 DNA. A D gene is named only where the DNA matches it firmly. Rows may omit the clone size; those that give it use once, few, many or a size class.

>few|-|TRBJ2-7|TRBV5-1
CASSLALARPPDEQYF
TGCGCCAGCAGCTTGGCCCTTGCTAGACCCCCGGACGAGCAGTACTTC
>many|TRBD2|TRBJ2-1|TRBV7-2
CASSLGDLAGPYNEQFF
TGTGCCAGCAGCTTAGGCGACCTAGCGGGGCCCTACAATGAGCAGTTCTTC
>-|-|TRBJ1-5|TRBV4-3
CASSQDSQGNQPQHF
TGCGCCAGCAGCCAAGATAGTCAGGGGAACCAGCCCCAGCATTTT
>-|TRBD2|TRBJ2-1|TRBV12-3/TRBV12-4
CASSLALGGKQFF
TGTGCCAGCAGTTTAGCCCTGGGGGGGAAGCAGTTCTTC
>-|-|TRBJ2-3|TRBV2
CASTSDLTDTQYF
TGTGCCAGCACCTCGGACCTCACAGATACGCAGTATTTT
>few|TRBD1|TRBJ1-2|TRBV6-5
CASSYATGVGGYTF
TGTGCCAGCAGTTACGCGACAGGGGTTGGTGGCTACACCTTC
>few|TRBD1|TRBJ1-5|TRBV7-8
CASSPRTGVASQPQHF
TGTGCCAGCAGCCCCCGGACAGGGGTGGCGAGTCAGCCCCAGCATTTT
>many|TRBD1|TRBJ2-1|TRBV5-1
CASSSGTGATEQFF
TGCGCCAGCAGCTCCGGGACAGGGGCTACTGAGCAGTTCTTC
>-|-|TRBJ1-3|TRBV4-3
CASSQDRNSGDTIYF
TGCGCCAGCAGCCAAGATAGGAACTCTGGGGACACCATATATTTT
>many|TRBD1|TRBJ2-5|TRBV20-1
CSPDREETQYF
TGCAGCCCTGACAGGGAAGAGACCCAGTACTTC
>few|-|TRBJ1-5|TRBV20-1
CSARAFNQPQHF
TGCAGTGCTCGGGCCTTCAATCAGCCCCAGCATTTT
>-|-|TRBJ1-2|TRBV11-2
CASSSGTNYGYTF
TGTGCCAGCAGCTCGGGGACAAACTATGGCTACACCTTC
>-|-|TRBJ2-3|TRBV4-1
CASSQVGRSTDTQYF
TGCGCCAGCAGCCAAGTCGGCAGAAGCACAGATACGCAGTATTTT
>few|-|TRBJ2-4|TRBV29-1
CSVDGDLGAKNIQYF
TGCAGCGTTGACGGGGACCTCGGAGCCAAAAACATTCAGTACTTC
>-|-|TRBJ2-3|TRBV5-1
CASSSALVSSTDTQYF
TGCGCCAGCAGCTCCGCTTTGGTATCTAGCACAGATACGCAGTATTTT
>-|-|TRBJ1-1|TRBV12-3/TRBV12-4
CASSPRWGLNTEAFF
TGTGCCAGCAGTCCACGTTGGGGACTGAACACTGAAGCTTTCTTT
>-|-|TRBJ2-3|TRBV11-1
CASSLAVDTQYF
TGTGCCAGCAGCTTAGCCGTGGATACGCAGTATTTT
>-|TRBD1|TRBJ1-1|TRBV5-4
CASDRGGEAFF
TGTGCCAGTGACAGGGGCGGTGAAGCTTTCTTT
>-|-|TRBJ2-2|TRBV6-2/TRBV6-3
CASATGRVTGELFF
TGTGCCAGCGCGACCGGAAGGGTAACCGGGGAGCTGTTTTTT
>-|-|TRBJ1-2|TRBV20-1
CSARSNYGYTF
TGCAGTGCTAGATCAAACTATGGCTACACCTTC
>many|TRBD1|TRBJ2-5|TRBV7-2
CASSTQGQGLGETQYF
TGTGCCAGCAGCACCCAGGGACAGGGGTTGGGGGAGACCCAGTACTTC
>-|-|TRBJ1-2|TRBV4-3
CASSQSQDQGSYDGYTF
TGCGCCAGCAGCCAATCCCAGGATCAGGGCAGCTATGATGGCTACACCTTC
>few|TRBD2|TRBJ2-1|TRBV6-2/TRBV6-3
CASSPGLVGNEQFF
TGTGCCAGCAGCCCGGGACTAGTCGGCAATGAGCAGTTCTTC
>few|-|TRBJ2-5|TRBV29-1
CSGVLGRETQYF
TGCAGCGGGGTTCTGGGGCGCGAGACCCAGTACTTC
>few|-|TRBJ1-4|TRBV5-1
CASSFQFNNEKLFF
TGCGCCAGCAGCTTTCAGTTTAACAATGAAAAACTGTTTTTT
>many|-|TRBJ2-7|TRBV5-1
CASSFVVVGSYEQYF
TGCGCCAGCAGCTTTGTAGTTGTTGGCTCCTACGAGCAGTACTTC